Shown below are 24 T cell receptor beta chains from a single sample sequenced in a study of post-analysis software for immune sequencing data. TCR beta cDNA libraries had unique molecular identifiers. TCRdb re-called the PCR reads with MiXCR, one entry per CDR3 protein. The sample shows some 690,000 distinct CDR3 sequences, 25% to 30% of them seen only once. Study outcomes and limitations: Comparison of patients with controls showed four or five TRBV segments more frequent in patients, TRBV5-6, TRBV5-1 and TRBV20-1 among them.

Their antigens remain unidentified. The sample taken for sequencing was blood. The origin of the receptors is a girl between 5 and 17 years old with multiple sclerosis.

CDR3 loop: CASSSSYPGSYGETQYF. CDR3 sequence (DNA): TGTGCCAGCAGCTCGAGCTATCCGGGTTCGTATGGTGAGACCCAGTACTTC. This chain joins TRBV7-9 and TRBJ2-5, with D unresolved. The CDR3 extends over 17 amino acids. In germline, CDR1 is SEHNR, CDR2 FQNEAQ (reference sequence). V dropped 4 bases and J dropped 5 bases, with 23 bases sitting between them.

This clonotype has just a few counts. This chain connects TRBV25-1 to TRBJ2-5; 12 bases fit TRBD1. Trimming removed 4 bases from V and 5 bases from J; junction bases left unmatched: 14. The CDR3 length is 18 residues. CDR1 is MGHDK, CDR2 SYGVNS, per germline. CDR3 region: CASSGSGTGGASGETQYF. The CDR3 bases are TGTGCCAGCAGTGGTTCCGGGACAGGGGGCGCATCGGGGGAGACCCAGTACTTC.

CDR3 sequence: CASSSTGESPLHF. CDR3 nucleotides: TGTGCCAGCAGCTCAACAGGGGAATCACCCCTCCACTTT. The J gene is TRBJ1-6, the V gene TRBV11-2; TRBD1 agrees at 7 bases. Trimming took 4 bases from V and 10 from J; bases not matched to a gene: 4. CDR1 and CDR2 (germline): SGHAT, FQNNGV. The CDR3 runs to 13 residues.

V and J are TRBV5-5 and TRBJ2-7, with 9 bases identical to TRBD1. This CDR3 has 15 amino acids. Germline V gene sequence: CDR1 SGHKS, CDR2 YYEKEE (reference sequence). Trimming cost V 4 bases and J 4 bases; bases outside gene matches: 9. The CDR3 sequence: CASSPGGTGNYEQYF. CDR3 DNA: TGTGCCAGCAGCCCGGGCGGGACAGGGAATTACGAGCAGTACTTC.

Here the CDR3 reads CASSQVEQTYEQYF. The CDR3 nucleotides are TGCGCCAGCAGCCAAGTCGAACAGACCTACGAGCAGTACTTC. J is TRBJ2-4 and V is TRBV4-3; D unresolved. The DNA end lines up better with TRBJ2-7; the J call may be wrong. The CDR3 extends over 14 amino acids. Germline values: CDR1 LGHNA, CDR2 YSLEER.

The J gene is TRBJ2-7, the V gene TRBV20-1; D possibly corresponds to TRBD1 (5 bases). Germline V gives CDR1 DFQATT, CDR2 SNEGSKA (reference sequence). The CDR3 runs 13 residues. V lost 3 bases and J lost 2, with 11 bases in between. The CDR3 sequence is CSARKVGPYEQYF. CDR3 in DNA: TGCAGTGCTAGGAAGGTGGGGCCCTACGAGCAGTACTTC.

As concerns this clonotype: A much larger clone lies one base from this, so it may be a read error. The CDR3 protein is CASSSLQPGGHEQYF. The CDR3, as DNA: TGTGCCAGCAGTTCCTTACAGCCGGGGGGCCACGAGCAGTACTTC. The genes are TRBV28 and TRBJ2-7; possibly TRBD2 for D (7 bases). The CDR3 covers 15 residues. V lost 4 bases, J lost 5 bases, and 18 bases lay in between. The V gene's germline CDR1 is MDHEN and CDR2 SYDVKM.

In DNA, the CDR3 is TGTGCCAGCAGCCAAGGGGGACTAGCGGGAGTCTACAATGAGCAGTTCTTC. Residues: CASSQGGLAGVYNEQFF. V and J are TRBV14 and TRBJ2-1, with TRBD2 matching over 14 bases. V gave up 1 base and J gave up 3 bases; unmatched junction bases: 2. The CDR3 sequence is 17 residues long. Germline V gives CDR1 SGHDN, CDR2 FVKESK.

This clonotype was detected only a few times. The chain combines TRBV6-6 with TRBJ1-2; D remains ambiguous. V lost 1 base, J lost 0 bases, and 6 bases lay in between. Germline V gene data show CDR1 as MNHNY and CDR2 as SVGAGI (reference sequence). The CDR3 is 14 amino acids. This CDR3 is CASSYYPANYGYTF. The CDR3 DNA is TGTGCCAGCAGTTACTATCCGGCTAACTATGGCTACACCTTC.

This clonotype showed up just a few times. The chain is built from TRBV6-1 and TRBJ2-1; D might be TRBD2 (5 bases). The CDR3 is 14 residues long. Germline CDR1 is MNHNS and CDR2 is SASEGT. V was pared by 8 bases and J by 0 bases, with 11 bases between. The CDR3 DNA sequence: TGTGCCAGCGTGGCGCGGGCCTCCTACAATGAGCAGTTCTTC. Its translation is CASVARASYNEQFF.

This clonotype has a count of ten or more. V and J are TRBV10-2 and TRBJ2-7, with TRBD2 matching over 11 bases. The CDR3 consists of 15 residues. CDR1 and CDR2 from the germline V gene are WSHSY and SAAADI. V was clipped by 4 bases and J by 6 bases; unmatched bases: 8. CDR3: CASSALTSGSAEQYF. In DNA form, the CDR3 reads TGCGCCAGCAGTGCCCTAACTAGCGGGAGCGCCGAGCAGTACTTC.

The V call is TRBV18, the J call TRBJ1-4; 9 bases fit TRBD1. This CDR3 is built from 16 residues. Germline loops: CDR1 KGHSH, CDR2 LQKENI. Trimming removed 10 bases from V and 7 bases from J; junction bases left unmatched: 16. The CDR3 here is CATPGQGYRTTEKLFF. The CDR3 coding sequence is TGTGCCACCCCGGGACAGGGATACCGGACGACTGAAAAACTGTTTTTT.

The chain combines TRBV29-1 with TRBJ1-4, with D possibly being TRBD1 (5 bases). With 3 bases removed from V and 7 bases from J, the gap between germline ends came to 12 bases. Germline V gene sequence: CDR1 SQVTM, CDR2 ANQGSEA. This CDR3 is 13 amino acids long. CDR3 bases: TGCAGCGTTGACAGGGACGGGGGTGAAAAACTGTTTTTT. Amino acids: CSVDRDGGEKLFF.

This clonotype was counted a few times. The chain combines TRBV20-1 with TRBJ2-5; D is ambiguous. Trimming took off 3 bases at V and 1 base at J, with 9 bases between the two ends. The length of the CDR3 is 13 residues. CDR1 is DFQATT, CDR2 SNEGSKA, per germline (reference sequence). The CDR3 protein is CSASASFQETQYF. Written as DNA, the CDR3 is TGCAGTGCTAGTGCTTCTTTCCAAGAGACCCAGTACTTC.

The V gene is TRBV9, the J gene TRBJ2-5, with 9 bases matching TRBD2. CDR3 length equals 14 residues. V dropped 3 bases and J dropped 3; count of bases not matched to a gene: 3. Germline CDR1 and CDR2: SGDLS and YYNGEE. CDR3: CASSALAGKETQYF. As DNA, the CDR3 is TGTGCCAGCAGCGCCCTAGCGGGGAAAGAGACCCAGTACTTC.

The table lists this clonotype with a few counts. V usage is TRBV29-1 and J usage is TRBJ2-1; 8 bases agree with TRBD2. CDR3 length equals 14 residues. Germline assignment: CDR1 SQVTM and CDR2 ANQGSEA. J was trimmed by 3 bases and V by 7 bases; bases with no gene match: 8. This CDR3 is CSGGSGAFYNEQFF. CDR3 nucleotide sequence: TGCAGCGGCGGTAGCGGGGCGTTCTACAATGAGCAGTTCTTC.

This clonotype was seen more than once but under ten times. The V and J genes are TRBV27 and TRBJ2-1; 8 bases align to TRBD2. Germline CDR1 is MNHEY and CDR2 is SMNVEV (reference sequence). This CDR3 is built from 16 residues. V was clipped by 8 bases and J by 10 bases; unmatched bases: 19. The CDR3 loop reads CASSLGAGGTIREQFF. CDR3 DNA sequence: TGTGCCAGCTCGTTAGGGGCGGGGGGCACAATACGAGAGCAGTTCTTC.

This clonotype appeared a few times. The V call is TRBV12-3 or TRBV12-4, the J call TRBJ2-1; D is perhaps TRBD1 (5 bases). V lost 6 bases and J lost 7, with 10 bases in between. There are 12 residues in the CDR3. The CDR3 DNA follows: TGTGCCAGCAGATATAACAGGAATGAGCAGTTCTTC. This gives the protein CASRYNRNEQFF.

This clonotype was seen a handful of times. The chain employs TRBV20-1 and TRBJ2-3; perhaps TRBD2 as D (6 bases). The CDR3 covers 14 residues. Germline V gives CDR1 DFQATT, CDR2 SNEGSKA (reference sequence). V gave up 3 bases and J gave up 2 bases, with 12 bases separating them. CDR3 sequence: CSASTASDTDTQYF. In DNA, the CDR3 is TGCAGTGCTAGTACGGCTAGCGACACAGATACGCAGTATTTT.

The CDR3 DNA is TGTGCCAGCAGTTTCTCCCCGAGAGGGGCGAGGGGTAAAAACATTCAGTACTTC. Encoded protein: CASSFSPRGARGKNIQYF. The J gene is TRBJ2-4, the V gene TRBV6-5; D tentatively fits TRBD1 or TRBD2 (5 bases each). CDR1 MNHEY and CDR2 SVGAGI come from the germline V gene. V lost 4 bases, J lost 4 bases, and 23 bases lay in between. This CDR3 contains 18 residues.

This clonotype was counted only a few times. The V gene is TRBV29-1, the J gene TRBJ2-7; 12 bases match TRBD1. The CDR3 length is 15 residues. The germline gives CDR1 SQVTM, CDR2 ANQGSEA. V lost 6 bases and J lost 7; bases outside the gene matches: 13. The CDR3 region has the DNA TGCAGCGTGAGGGACTCCGGGACAGGGGGCGGGGAGCAGTACTTC. The encoded protein is CSVRDSGTGGGEQYF.

This clonotype was found a few times. The rearrangement joins TRBV11-2 to TRBJ2-5, with 9 bases identical to TRBD1. This CDR3 spans 15 amino acids. The ends lost 5 bases at V and 4 bases at J; junction bases unmatched: 8. The germline CDR1 and CDR2 sequences are SGHAT and FQNNGV. For the CDR3, the DNA is TGTGCCAGCAGCACAACAGGGGGCGTCGGAGAGACCCAGTACTTC. Amino acid sequence: CASSTTGGVGETQYF.

This clonotype appeared a few times. The chain recombines TRBV20-1 with TRBJ1-2; no firm D call. The germline V gene encodes CDR1 DFQATT and CDR2 SNEGSKA (reference sequence). This CDR3 comprises 15 residues. V shed 3 bases and J shed 1 base, with 15 bases lying between them. For the CDR3, the DNA is TGCAGTGCTAGGGCCCCGTTTCAGGATAACTATGGCTACACCTTC. Protein: CSARAPFQDNYGYTF.

This clonotype appeared a few times. The rearrangement links TRBV5-1 to TRBJ2-7; D might be TRBD1 (6 bases). CDR3 length equals 14 residues. V shed 0 bases and J shed 6 bases, with 13 bases lying between them. In germline, CDR1 is SGHRS, CDR2 YFSETQ. The CDR3 spells CASSLGGTPPEQYF. Written as DNA, the CDR3 is TGCGCCAGCAGCTTGGGGGGGACACCCCCCGAGCAGTACTTC.